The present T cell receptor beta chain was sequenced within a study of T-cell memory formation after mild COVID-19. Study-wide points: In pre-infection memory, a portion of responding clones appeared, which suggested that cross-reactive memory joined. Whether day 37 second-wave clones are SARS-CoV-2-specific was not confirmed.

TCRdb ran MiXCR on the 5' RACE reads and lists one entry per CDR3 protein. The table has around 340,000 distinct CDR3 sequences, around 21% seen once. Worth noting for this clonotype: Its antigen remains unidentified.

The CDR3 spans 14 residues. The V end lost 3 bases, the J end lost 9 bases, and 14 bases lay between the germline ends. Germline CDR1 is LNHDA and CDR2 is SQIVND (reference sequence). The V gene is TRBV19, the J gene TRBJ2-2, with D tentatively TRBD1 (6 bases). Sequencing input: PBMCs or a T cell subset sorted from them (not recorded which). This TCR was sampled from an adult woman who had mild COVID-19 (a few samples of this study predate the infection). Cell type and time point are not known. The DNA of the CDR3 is TGTGCCAGTAGTATCGTCCCCAGGGGCCGGGAGCTGTTTTTT. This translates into CASSIVPRGRELFF. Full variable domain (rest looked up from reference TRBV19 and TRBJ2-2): DGGITQSPKYLFRKEGQNVTLSCEQNLNHDAMYWYRQDPGQGLRLIYYSQIVNDFQKGDIAEGYSVSREKKESFPLTVTSAQKNPTAFYLCASSIVPRGRELFFGEGSRLTVL.